This paragraph reports one T cell receptor beta chain. CDR3 length: 14 residues. The V segment lost 6 bases and the J segment 4 bases; nucleotides outside the gene matches: 9. Germline V CDR1 and CDR2: MNHEY, SVGAGI. The assay was immunoSEQ multiplex PCR, and TCRdb's table has in-frame clones only and misses some. The sample lists fewer than 250,000 clones; about 88% were seen once. The sample is drawn from a study of blood T cell repertoires in COVID-19. The sample consisted of peripheral blood. The chain combines TRBV6-5 with TRBJ2-7; 7 positions agree with TRBD1. This TCR derives from a man aged 25 to 40 with acute or convalescent COVID-19. CDR3 region: CASSSRTGGYEQYF. The CDR3, as DNA: TGTGCCAGCAGCTCCCGGACAGGAGGATACGAGCAGTACTTC.